This T cell receptor beta chain was obtained from a study of cytomegalovirus exposure and HLA in healthy donors (dated by TCRdb to the late 2010s). About the full investigation: An earlier analysis of some 550 of the donors reported approximately 270 Gb of sequence data and approximately 110 million unique TCR beta sequences from about 179 million T cells. A later genetic analysis used genome-wide SNP genotypes for about 60% of the roughly 700 donors, treating that subset as a discovery cohort. Besides the first cohort of around 670 subjects, a separate validation cohort made up of around 120 different subjects was used. An earlier analysis of several hundred of the donors applied high-throughput TCR beta sequencing to assess whether each TCR beta V gene segment acted as functional or pseudogenic. A later analysis re-analyzed previously published TCR beta repertoires from approximately 700 donors and added high-resolution HLA genotyping to study TCR occurrence patterns. An early release covering roughly 640 HLA-typed donors comprised around 300 gigabases of sequencing data and around 85 million unique TCR sequences. Alongside the repertoire data, information on donor age, sex, ethnicity and CMV serostatus was compiled. Class I and class II HLA loci were covered by the typing at four-digit resolution. Rather than using new phenotypic data, the later analysis identified candidate immune exposures from TCR beta sequences and from how often those sequences occurred across donors. Using immunosequencing, the study profiled T cell repertoires from approximately 700 subjects and related those repertoires to cytomegalovirus serostatus. Every discovery cohort repertoire had been produced on one sequencing platform. Of the approximately 400 genotyped donors, over 70% fell in the genetic ancestry cluster associated with self-reported Caucasian donors. Across some 400 genotyped donors of the cohort, an average of roughly 250,000 unique TCR beta nucleotide sequences per donor were sequenced, and 15% to 20% of those sequences were non-productive. High-throughput TCR immunosequencing, statistical association of individual TCRs with disease status, and machine learning were combined to predict cytomegalovirus infection status. The study aimed to test whether signatures of past pathogen exposure could be identified by cataloging public T cell receptors. Five DR-DQ haplotypes were treated as single units for association and clustering because of strong linkage in the cohort. Typing coverage differed by locus: A, B, C, DRB1 and DQB1 were typed in about 629-640 donors, DQA1 in approximately 520, DPA1 in 600 to 610, and DPB1 in 400 to 490. Study-level results and caveats: The classifier was reported to diagnose cytomegalovirus status with high specificity and sensitivity in both the original and validation cohorts. A further reported finding was that TCR beta sequences accurately predicted the HLA-A and HLA-B alleles for most subjects in the first cohort. When HLA alleles, especially DR and DQ, strongly co-occurred, TCR associations were difficult to assign to individual alleles. Over 15 rarely observed V segments, including chromosome 9 orphons, were excluded from the earlier analysis of several hundred of the donors because counts were too low. A cluster of highly shared sequence variants was judged likely to be a technical artifact of the sequencing pipeline. In vitro tests confirmed that a few of the cytomegalovirus-associated TCR beta chains recognize cytomegalovirus antigens. Correlated functional status among segregating V segments might reflect linkage disequilibrium, but an unknown experimental factor could not be ruled out. Because HLA typing was unavailable for some donors at each locus, only the typed subset was used in association tests. A later analysis found that most CMV-associated TCR beta chains appeared HLA-restricted, with HLA associations seemingly driven largely by CMV exposure. The only immune exposure information available for the cohort was CMV serostatus. The study gave a list of about 150 TCR beta chains associated with cytomegalovirus. In an earlier analysis of 500 to 650 of the donors, most TCR beta V segments appeared in productive rearrangements about 87% or about 30% of the time, broadly matching IMGT annotations. A later analysis reported that several top co-occurrence clusters appeared linked to parvovirus B19, influenza, CMV and Epstein-Barr virus. Some IMGT-functional V segments, including TRBV6-2 and TRBV6-3, could not be told apart with the 87-base-pair reads, so those segments were excluded. Specific HLA alleles were associated with some 15,000 TCR beta sequences at a false discovery rate of 0.05 in a later analysis. In a later analysis, HLA-associated TCR beta chains showed more clonal expansion and lower generation probabilities than non-associated chains that were equally common. Most TCR sequences were seen in very few donors, while some public TCRs were found in many individuals. According to a later analysis, TCR association rates differed among HLA loci, with DRB1 alleles showing the most associated TCRs and HLA-C alleles showing the fewest. An association between a missense DCLRE1C variant and V-gene and J-gene trimming of TCR beta chains was found in a later genetic analysis and replicated in an independent cohort. Roughly uniform sequencing depth across donors was assumed in presence/absence analyses, although this assumption may not hold. According to the authors, the approach could potentially be generalized to other disease states and immunological phenotypes. According to a later genetic analysis, donors in an Asian-associated ancestry cluster had fewer N-insertions in productive TCRs than the approximately 690-donor mean. The cohort was sequenced for TCR beta chains only, and without alpha or paired-chain data the features that could be detected were limited.

The cohort was made up of under 800 healthy bone marrow donors. All cohort members were sampled while nominally healthy, although unrecorded immune exposures were likely present. The donor tested CMV seropositive, placing the donor among the 310 or so seropositive members of the cohort. Every donor gave a peripheral blood sample, and the peripheral blood mononuclear cells from that sample were used for TCR beta sequencing. Genomic DNA was extracted from the blood cell samples with the Qiagen DNeasy Blood Extraction Kit. Of note for this clone: The clone's antigen remains unknown. Base-call qualities are not available, and no considerably larger clone is one nucleotide away.

Library method: the immunoSEQ multiplex PCR assay. A mixture of 60 forward primers for TCR Vbeta segments and 13 reverse primers for TCR Jbeta segments was used in the multiplex PCR. A multiplex PCR assay on genomic DNA amplified the CDR3 region of rearranged TCR beta genes. The amplified TCR beta libraries were sequenced on the Illumina HiSeq System as 87-base-pair reads. On the authors' methods: A later analysis counted some 80 million unique TCR beta chains across the 500 to 850 repertoires, and around 12 million of these chains were shared by at least two donors. To remove PCR and sequencing errors, raw reads were error-corrected and collapsed into unique sequences using a nearest-neighbor algorithm that merged closely related sequences. To assign V, D and J gene segments, CDR3 sequences were aligned to IMGT reference sequences. For a sequence to be retained, a match of at least six nucleotides to both a V gene segment and a J gene segment was required. A rearrangement counted as productive if the CDR3 had no stop codons and remained in frame with V and J, and every other rearrangement counted as non-productive. Following IMGT convention, CDR3 was defined as the stretch from the second conserved V-encoded cysteine to the conserved J-encoded phenylalanine. The earlier analysis of about 570 of the donors excluded any sequence lacking an unambiguous match to a single V gene segment. In an earlier analysis of roughly 600 of the donors, a V segment was called functional when productive rearrangements were above 56.7%, and segregating when the standard deviation between donors exceeded 5%. To diagnose cytomegalovirus status from the catalog of TCR beta chain sequences, a statistical classification framework was built. A later analysis assigned V and J genes by comparing TCR nucleotide sequences with IMGT/GENE-DB human TR gene sequences. In a later analysis, CDR3 sequences and most-parsimonious VDJ recombination scenarios were assigned using the TCRdist pipeline. In a later analysis, each TCR beta chain was defined by its CDR3 amino acid sequence together with its V-gene family, and reads without a unique V-gene family were excluded. In a later analysis, around 650 highly shared, low-generation-probability nucleotide sequences were removed to address suspected cross-contamination and a sequencing artifact. A later analysis calculated a clonal expansion index for each public chain from normalized within-repertoire ranks of inferred template counts. Generation probabilities in a later analysis came from a VDJ recombination model fitted to out-of-frame rearrangements, and those results were checked against IGoR. In a later analysis, TCR-TCR, TCR-HLA and TCR-CMV co-occurrence was scored with hypergeometric tests, and a repertoire-size bias correction was applied to TCR pairs. In a later analysis, false discovery rates were estimated by permuting HLA or CMV assignments 20 times. In a later analysis, co-occurring TCRs were grouped with DBSCAN, and TCRdist sequence similarity was added when clustering was performed within HLA-allele-positive subsets. Repertoires with fewer than 30,000 or more than 120,000 public chains were left out of co-occurrence clustering, as were about 5 repertoires with anomalous nucleotide sharing. TCRdb retrieved this table from immuneACCESS and kept in-frame rearrangements only. Not all clones are present; in checked studies, unresolved V genes account for under half, and no reason is known for the remainder. That table is the source of V, J and clone size, and D and trimming were worked out from the DNA. A total of under 200,000 clones appear in this sample, roughly 13% of them only once. The ten most abundant clones make up 7.5% to 10% of the sample.

The germline V gene provides CDR1 MNHNS and CDR2 SASEGT. The CDR3, from cysteine to phenylalanine, totals 14 residues. Only CDR3 DNA remains: 42 bases, in frame from the first base. V drops 10 bases and J drops 6 bases, leaving 21 bases in between. The receptor was isolated from a man in his fifties in good health and CMV-seropositive. The sequenced material came from PBMCs. The rearranged segments are TRBV6-1 and TRBJ1-2, with the D gene not clear enough to name. The DNA reads as follows: TGTGCCACCCCAGCGCGGGAGGGAACAGATGGCTACACCTTC. Translated, it reads CATPAREGTDGYTF.